These T cell receptor beta chains were read from a single sample in a study of CD8 T cells in Susac syndrome. TCRdb itself ran the immunoSEQ multiplex PCR reads through MiXCR, one entry per CDR3 protein. Seen here are around 180,000 distinct CDR3 sequences, approximately 95% observed once, and the top ten hold about 0.16%. Source material: CD8+ T cells from PBMCs. All receptors derive from a human donor with multiple sclerosis. Each CDR3 is given with its conserved first and last residue. D genes are given only for firm matches. Rows may omit the clone size; those that give it use once, few, many or a size class.

V gene: TRBV7-8; D gene: -; clone size: -; J gene: TRBJ2-2; CDR3 protein: CASMGASNTGELFF; CDR3 DNA: TGTGCCAGCATGGGGGCGAGTAACACCGGGGAGCTGTTTTTT
V gene: TRBV29-1; D gene: -; clone size: -; J gene: TRBJ2-1; CDR3 protein: CSVESPREQFF; CDR3 DNA: TGCAGCGTTGAAAGCCCACGGGAGCAGTTCTTC
V gene: TRBV29-1; D gene: TRBD2; clone size: -; J gene: TRBJ2-1; CDR3 protein: CSVGGARSGRSSYNEQFF; CDR3 DNA: TGCAGCGTTGGGGGCGCGCGTAGCGGGAGGAGCTCCTACAATGAGCAGTTCTTC
V gene: TRBV6-5; D gene: -; clone size: -; J gene: TRBJ1-1; CDR3 protein: CASSYETANTEAFF; CDR3 DNA: TGTGCCAGCAGTTACGAGACAGCCAACACTGAAGCTTTCTTT
V gene: TRBV9; D gene: -; clone size: -; J gene: TRBJ1-1; CDR3 protein: CASSVEMTGNTEAFF; CDR3 DNA: TGTGCCAGCAGCGTAGAAATGACAGGGAACACTGAAGCTTTCTTT
V gene: TRBV29-1; D gene: -; clone size: -; J gene: TRBJ2-3; CDR3 protein: CSVSGSSTDTQYF; CDR3 DNA: TGCAGCGTTAGCGGCTCCAGCACAGATACGCAGTATTTT
V gene: TRBV30; D gene: -; clone size: -; J gene: TRBJ2-3; CDR3 protein: CAWSPLAGDTQYF; CDR3 DNA: TGTGCCTGGAGTCCACTAGCCGGAGATACGCAGTATTTT
V gene: TRBV28; D gene: -; clone size: -; J gene: TRBJ2-7; CDR3 protein: CASSSISWGQGGYEQYF; CDR3 DNA: TGTGCCAGCAGTTCCATCTCATGGGGGCAAGGGGGGTACGAGCAGTACTTC
V gene: TRBV29-1; D gene: TRBD1; clone size: -; J gene: TRBJ1-2; CDR3 protein: CSVAGQGGGYTF; CDR3 DNA: TGCAGCGTTGCAGGACAGGGTGGTGGCTACACCTTC
V gene: TRBV7-9; D gene: -; clone size: -; J gene: TRBJ2-1; CDR3 protein: CASSKPNEQFF; CDR3 DNA: TGTGCCAGCAGCAAACCCAATGAGCAGTTCTTC
V gene: TRBV30; D gene: TRBD2; clone size: -; J gene: TRBJ2-1; CDR3 protein: CAWSVGTSVNEQFF; CDR3 DNA: TGTGCCTGGAGTGTAGGGACTAGTGTCAATGAGCAGTTCTTC
V gene: TRBV25-1; D gene: -; clone size: -; J gene: TRBJ2-1; CDR3 protein: CASSIGSEQFF; CDR3 DNA: TGTGCCAGCAGCATCGGCAGCGAGCAGTTCTTC
V gene: TRBV27; D gene: -; clone size: few; J gene: TRBJ2-3; CDR3 protein: CASSPHTDTQYF; CDR3 DNA: TGTGCCAGCAGTCCACACACAGATACGCAGTATTTT
V gene: TRBV4-2; D gene: -; clone size: once; J gene: TRBJ2-1; CDR3 protein: CASSQESSGGVEQFF; CDR3 DNA: TGTGCCAGCAGCCAAGAGTCGTCTGGCGGAGTCGAGCAGTTCTTC
V gene: TRBV4-1; D gene: -; clone size: -; J gene: TRBJ1-1; CDR3 protein: CASSQTQHRVDMNTEAFF; CDR3 DNA: TGCGCCAGCAGCCAAACCCAGCATAGAGTCGATATGAACACTGAAGCTTTCTTT
V gene: TRBV20-1; D gene: -; clone size: -; J gene: TRBJ2-7; CDR3 protein: CSALRVGSRNSYEQYF; CDR3 DNA: TGCAGTGCTCTTAGGGTTGGTAGCAGAAACTCCTACGAGCAGTACTTC
V gene: TRBV2; D gene: -; clone size: -; J gene: TRBJ2-1; CDR3 protein: CASSELEQFF; CDR3 DNA: TGTGCCAGCAGTGAACTTGAGCAGTTCTTC
V gene: TRBV28; D gene: -; clone size: -; J gene: TRBJ2-7; CDR3 protein: CASSRLADYYEQYF; CDR3 DNA: TGTGCCAGCAGTCGCCTAGCCGACTACTACGAGCAGTACTTC
V gene: TRBV19; D gene: -; clone size: -; J gene: TRBJ1-5; CDR3 protein: CASSIRGPGPQHF; CDR3 DNA: TGTGCCAGTAGTATCAGGGGCCCCGGGCCCCAGCATTTT
V gene: TRBV29-1; D gene: -; clone size: -; J gene: TRBJ1-1; CDR3 protein: CSAVGDTEAFF; CDR3 DNA: TGCAGCGCAGTGGGGGACACTGAAGCTTTCTTT
V gene: TRBV5-1; D gene: -; clone size: -; J gene: TRBJ2-7; CDR3 protein: CASNLVGESYEQYF; CDR3 DNA: TGCGCCAGCAACCTGGTGGGGGAATCCTACGAGCAGTACTTC
V gene: TRBV20-1; D gene: TRBD1; clone size: -; J gene: TRBJ1-1; CDR3 protein: CSATTGDTEAFF; CDR3 DNA: TGCAGTGCTACTACAGGGGACACTGAAGCTTTCTTT
V gene: TRBV7-2; D gene: TRBD1; clone size: -; J gene: TRBJ1-1; CDR3 protein: CASSRYTGDPEAFF; CDR3 DNA: TGTGCCAGCAGCCGATATACAGGGGACCCTGAAGCTTTCTTT
V gene: TRBV10-3; D gene: -; clone size: -; J gene: TRBJ2-5; CDR3 protein: CAISESIGTETQYF; CDR3 DNA: TGTGCCATCAGTGAGTCGATCGGGACAGAGACCCAGTACTTC
V gene: TRBV2; D gene: -; clone size: -; J gene: TRBJ1-1; CDR3 protein: CASSDWNTEAFF; CDR3 DNA: TGTGCCAGCAGTGATTGGAACACTGAAGCTTTCTTT
V gene: TRBV5-1; D gene: -; clone size: -; J gene: TRBJ2-3; CDR3 protein: CASSLSDSAATTKYTDTQYF; CDR3 DNA: TGCGCCAGCAGCTTATCCGATTCGGCAGCTACGACGAAATACACAGATACGCAGTATTTT
V gene: TRBV2; D gene: TRBD2; clone size: -; J gene: TRBJ2-1; CDR3 protein: CASRLSSGGQGEQFF; CDR3 DNA: TGTGCCAGCAGACTCTCCAGCGGGGGGCAGGGAGAGCAGTTCTTC
V gene: TRBV6-5; D gene: TRBD1; clone size: once; J gene: TRBJ1-1; CDR3 protein: CASSISGTGNTEAFF; CDR3 DNA: TGTGCCAGCAGTATCTCCGGGACAGGGAACACTGAAGCTTTCTTT
V gene: TRBV11-1; D gene: -; clone size: -; J gene: TRBJ2-1; CDR3 protein: CASSSLLRENEQFF; CDR3 DNA: TGTGCCAGCAGTTCTCTGCTCAGGGAAAATGAGCAGTTCTTC
V gene: TRBV27; D gene: -; clone size: -; J gene: TRBJ2-7; CDR3 protein: CASSESSYEQYF; CDR3 DNA: TGTGCCAGCAGTGAAAGCTCCTACGAGCAGTACTTC
V gene: TRBV29-1; D gene: TRBD2; clone size: -; J gene: TRBJ2-5; CDR3 protein: CSVEDNLGASGTPFGTQYF; CDR3 DNA: TGCAGCGTTGAAGATAACCTTGGGGCTAGCGGGACGCCCTTTGGGACCCAGTACTTC
V gene: TRBV3-1; D gene: TRBD2; clone size: -; J gene: TRBJ2-1; CDR3 protein: CASSQGSSGEIF; CDR3 DNA: TGTGCCAGCAGCCAAGGCTCTAGCGGGGAGATCTTC
V gene: TRBV6-1; D gene: TRBD2; clone size: few; J gene: TRBJ2-7; CDR3 protein: CASSPGTTYEQYF; CDR3 DNA: TGTGCCAGCAGTCCCGGGACTACCTACGAGCAGTACTTC
V gene: TRBV28; D gene: -; clone size: few; J gene: TRBJ2-3; CDR3 protein: CASSLSDTQYF; CDR3 DNA: TGTGCCAGCAGTTTATCAGATACGCAGTATTTT
V gene: TRBV19; D gene: -; clone size: -; J gene: TRBJ2-7; CDR3 protein: CASSMVRSEQYF; CDR3 DNA: TGTGCCAGTAGTATGGTGAGGTCCGAGCAGTACTTC
V gene: TRBV5-4; D gene: -; clone size: -; J gene: TRBJ2-6; CDR3 protein: CASSGLSSGANVLTF; CDR3 DNA: TGTGCCAGCAGTGGCCTAAGTTCTGGGGCCAACGTCCTGACTTTC
V gene: TRBV27; D gene: -; clone size: -; J gene: TRBJ1-1; CDR3 protein: CASSLSPGVNTEAFF; CDR3 DNA: TGTGCCAGCAGTTTATCGCCAGGGGTGAACACTGAAGCTTTCTTT
V gene: TRBV19; D gene: -; clone size: -; J gene: TRBJ1-2; CDR3 protein: CASSPKTNYGYTF; CDR3 DNA: TGTGCCAGTAGTCCTAAAACTAACTATGGCTACACCTTC
V gene: TRBV11-1; D gene: -; clone size: -; J gene: TRBJ2-5; CDR3 protein: CASSLSPIGGLETQYF; CDR3 DNA: TGTGCCAGCAGCTTAAGTCCTATCGGGGGGCTGGAGACCCAGTACTTC
V gene: TRBV6-5; D gene: TRBD2; clone size: once; J gene: TRBJ2-5; CDR3 protein: CASSSGGEAGAQYF; CDR3 DNA: TGTGCCAGCAGTTCCGGGGGGGAGGCAGGGGCCCAGTACTTC
V gene: TRBV29-1; D gene: -; clone size: -; J gene: TRBJ2-1; CDR3 protein: CSVEERLAGDEQFF; CDR3 DNA: TGCAGCGTTGAAGAAAGATTGGCAGGGGATGAGCAGTTCTTC
V gene: TRBV27; D gene: -; clone size: few; J gene: TRBJ2-1; CDR3 protein: CASSHGNEQFF; CDR3 DNA: TGTGCCAGCAGTCATGGCAATGAGCAGTTCTTC
V gene: TRBV11-2; D gene: -; clone size: -; J gene: TRBJ2-7; CDR3 protein: CASSLSRDAAYEQYF; CDR3 DNA: TGTGCCAGCAGCCTTTCCCGGGACGCCGCCTACGAGCAGTACTTC